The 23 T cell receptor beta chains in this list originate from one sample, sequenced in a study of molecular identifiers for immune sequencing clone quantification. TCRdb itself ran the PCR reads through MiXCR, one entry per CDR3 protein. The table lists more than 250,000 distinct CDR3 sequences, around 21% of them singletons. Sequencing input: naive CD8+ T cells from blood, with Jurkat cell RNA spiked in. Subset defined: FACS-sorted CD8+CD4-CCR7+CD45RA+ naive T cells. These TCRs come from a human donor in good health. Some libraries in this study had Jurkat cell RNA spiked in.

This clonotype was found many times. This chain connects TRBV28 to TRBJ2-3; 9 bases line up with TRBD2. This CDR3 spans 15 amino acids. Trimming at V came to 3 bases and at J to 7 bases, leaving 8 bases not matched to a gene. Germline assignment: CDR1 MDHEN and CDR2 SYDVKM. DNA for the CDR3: TGTGCCAGCAGTTTTGGCGGGAGGGCCCTGAATACGCAGTATTTT. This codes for CASSFGGRALNTQYF. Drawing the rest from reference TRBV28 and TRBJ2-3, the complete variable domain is DVKVTQSSRYLVKRTGEKVFLECVQDMDHENMFWYRQDPGLGLRLIYFSYDVKMKEKGDIPEGYSVSREKKERFSLILESASTNQTSMYLCASSFGGRALNTQYFGPGTRLTVL.

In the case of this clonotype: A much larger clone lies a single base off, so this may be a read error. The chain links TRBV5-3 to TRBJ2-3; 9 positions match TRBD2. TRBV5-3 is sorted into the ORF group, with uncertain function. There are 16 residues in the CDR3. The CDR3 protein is CASSLGVAGVRDTRYF. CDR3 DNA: TGTGCCAGCAGCTTGGGGGTAGCGGGAGTTCGGGATACGCGGTATTTT.

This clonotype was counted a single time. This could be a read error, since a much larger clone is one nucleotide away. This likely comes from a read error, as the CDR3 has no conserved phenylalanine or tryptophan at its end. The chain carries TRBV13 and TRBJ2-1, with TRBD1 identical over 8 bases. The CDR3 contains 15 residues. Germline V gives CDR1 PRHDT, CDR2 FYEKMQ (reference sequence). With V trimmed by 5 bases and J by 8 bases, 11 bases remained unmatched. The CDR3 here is CASSLRTGFNDEQFS. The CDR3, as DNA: TGTGCCAGCAGCCTCCGGACAGGGTTTAACGATGAGCAGTTCTCC.

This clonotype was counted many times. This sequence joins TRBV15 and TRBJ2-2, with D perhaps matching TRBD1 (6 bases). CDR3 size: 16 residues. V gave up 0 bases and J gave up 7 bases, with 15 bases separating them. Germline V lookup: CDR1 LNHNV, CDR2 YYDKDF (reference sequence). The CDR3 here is CATSREGSGVDGELFF. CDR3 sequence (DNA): TGTGCCACCAGCAGAGAGGGATCAGGGGTGGACGGGGAGCTGTTTTTT.

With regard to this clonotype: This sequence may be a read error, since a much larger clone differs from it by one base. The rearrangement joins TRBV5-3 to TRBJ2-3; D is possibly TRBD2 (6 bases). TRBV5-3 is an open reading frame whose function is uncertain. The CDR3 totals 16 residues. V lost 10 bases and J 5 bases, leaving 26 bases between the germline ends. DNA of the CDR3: TGTGCCGGCAGCTTGGGGGACTCCGTTTACTTAGATACGCAGTATTTT. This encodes CAGSLGDSVYLDTQYF.

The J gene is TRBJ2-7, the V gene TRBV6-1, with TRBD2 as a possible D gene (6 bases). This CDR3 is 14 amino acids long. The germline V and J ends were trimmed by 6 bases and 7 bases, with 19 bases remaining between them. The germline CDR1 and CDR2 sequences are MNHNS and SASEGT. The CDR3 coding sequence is TGTGCCAGCAGCAGCCCGGGTACCGCGGGGGAGCAGTACTTC. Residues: CASSSPGTAGEQYF.

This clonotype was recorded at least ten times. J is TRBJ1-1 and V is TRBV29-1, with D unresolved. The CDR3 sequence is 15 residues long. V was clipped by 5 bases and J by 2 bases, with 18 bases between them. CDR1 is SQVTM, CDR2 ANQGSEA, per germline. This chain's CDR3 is CSVQWWREVNTEAFF. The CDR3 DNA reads TGCAGCGTTCAATGGTGGAGGGAGGTTAACACTGAAGCTTTCTTT.

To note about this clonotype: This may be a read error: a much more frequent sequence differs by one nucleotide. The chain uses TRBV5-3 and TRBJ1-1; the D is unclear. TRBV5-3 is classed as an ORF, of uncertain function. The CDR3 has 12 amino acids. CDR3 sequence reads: CASSARRGEVFF. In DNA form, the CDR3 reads TGTGCCAGCAGCGCGCGAAGAGGAGAAGTTTTCTTT.

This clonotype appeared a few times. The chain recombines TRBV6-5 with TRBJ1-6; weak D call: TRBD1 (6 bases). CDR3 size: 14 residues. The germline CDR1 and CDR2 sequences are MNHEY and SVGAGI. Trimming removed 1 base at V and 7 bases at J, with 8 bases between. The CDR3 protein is CASSYLDRNSPLHF. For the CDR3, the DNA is TGTGCCAGCAGTTACTTGGACAGAAATTCACCCCTCCACTTT.

For the CDR3, the DNA is TGTGCCAGCAGCTTATTAGGGCAATTTTCCTACGAGCAGTACTTC. Amino acids: CASSLLGQFSYEQYF. The V and J genes are TRBV7-2 and TRBJ2-7; no firm D call. Deletions cut 2 bases from V and 1 base from J, with 12 bases between. The germline gives CDR1 SGHTA, CDR2 FQGNSA. CDR3 length: 15 residues.

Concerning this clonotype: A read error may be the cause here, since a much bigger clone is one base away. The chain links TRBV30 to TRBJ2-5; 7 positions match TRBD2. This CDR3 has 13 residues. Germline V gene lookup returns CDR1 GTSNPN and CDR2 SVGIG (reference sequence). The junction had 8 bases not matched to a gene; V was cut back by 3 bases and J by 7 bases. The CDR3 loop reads CAWSPWGGGTQYF. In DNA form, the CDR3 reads TGTGCCTGGAGCCCCTGGGGGGGAGGGACCCAGTACTTC.

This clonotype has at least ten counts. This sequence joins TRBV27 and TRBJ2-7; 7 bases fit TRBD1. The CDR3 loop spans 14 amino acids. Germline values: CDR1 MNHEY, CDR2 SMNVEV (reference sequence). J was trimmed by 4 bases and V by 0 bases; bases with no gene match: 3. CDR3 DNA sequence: TGTGCCAGCAGTTTATCAACAGGGGCGTACGAGCAGTACTTC. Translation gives CASSLSTGAYEQYF.

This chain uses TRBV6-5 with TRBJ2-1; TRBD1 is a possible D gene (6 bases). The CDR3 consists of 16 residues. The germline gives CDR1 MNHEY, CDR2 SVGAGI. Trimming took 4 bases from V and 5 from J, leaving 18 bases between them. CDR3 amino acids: CASSFLPWGRDNEQFF. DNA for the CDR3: TGTGCCAGCAGTTTCCTCCCGTGGGGGCGGGACAATGAGCAGTTCTTC.

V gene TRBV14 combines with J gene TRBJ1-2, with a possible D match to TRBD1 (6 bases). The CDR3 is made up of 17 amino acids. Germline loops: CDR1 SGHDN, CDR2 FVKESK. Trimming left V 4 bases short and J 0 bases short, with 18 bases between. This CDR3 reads CASSRDQGLDANYGYTF. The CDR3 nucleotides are TGTGCCAGCAGCCGAGACCAGGGGTTGGACGCTAACTATGGCTACACCTTC.

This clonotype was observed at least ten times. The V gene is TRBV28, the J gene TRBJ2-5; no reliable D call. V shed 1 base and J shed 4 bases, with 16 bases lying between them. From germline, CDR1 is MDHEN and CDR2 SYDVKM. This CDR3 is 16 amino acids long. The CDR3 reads CASSLFRPTWGETQYF. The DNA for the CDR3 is TGTGCCAGCAGTTTATTCAGGCCCACTTGGGGAGAGACCCAGTACTTC.

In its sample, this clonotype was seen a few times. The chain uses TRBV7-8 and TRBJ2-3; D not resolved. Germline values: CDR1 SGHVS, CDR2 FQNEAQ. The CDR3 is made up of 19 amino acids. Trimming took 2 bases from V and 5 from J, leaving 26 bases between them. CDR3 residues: CASSLLELVGITRQDTQYF. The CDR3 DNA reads TGTGCCAGCAGCTTACTCGAGCTAGTTGGAATAACGCGCCAAGATACGCAGTATTTT.

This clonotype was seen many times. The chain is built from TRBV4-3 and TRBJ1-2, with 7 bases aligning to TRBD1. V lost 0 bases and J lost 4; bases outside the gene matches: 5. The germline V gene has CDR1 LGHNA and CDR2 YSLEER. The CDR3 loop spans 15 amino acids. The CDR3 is CASSQDKQGIYGYTF. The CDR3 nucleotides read TGCGCCAGCAGCCAAGATAAACAGGGGATCTATGGCTACACCTTC.

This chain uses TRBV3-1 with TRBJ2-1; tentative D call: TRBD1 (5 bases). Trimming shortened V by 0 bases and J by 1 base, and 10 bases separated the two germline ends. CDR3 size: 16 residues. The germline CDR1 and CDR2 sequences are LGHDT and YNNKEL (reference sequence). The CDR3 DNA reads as TGTGCCAGCAGCCAAGACGAGACAGATTCCTACAATGAGCAGTTCTTC. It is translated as CASSQDETDSYNEQFF.

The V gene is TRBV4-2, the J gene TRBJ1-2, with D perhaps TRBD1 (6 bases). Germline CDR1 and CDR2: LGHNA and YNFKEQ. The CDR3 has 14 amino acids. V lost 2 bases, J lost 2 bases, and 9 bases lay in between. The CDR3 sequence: CASSQTGPNYGYTF. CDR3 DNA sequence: TGTGCCAGCAGCCAAACAGGGCCAAACTATGGCTACACCTTC.

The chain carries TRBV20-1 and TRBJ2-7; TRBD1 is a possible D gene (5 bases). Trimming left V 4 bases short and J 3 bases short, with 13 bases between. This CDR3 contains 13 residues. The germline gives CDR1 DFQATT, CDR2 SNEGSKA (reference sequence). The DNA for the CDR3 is TGCAGTGCTAACCCGACAGATAACTACGAGCAGTACTTC. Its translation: CSANPTDNYEQYF.

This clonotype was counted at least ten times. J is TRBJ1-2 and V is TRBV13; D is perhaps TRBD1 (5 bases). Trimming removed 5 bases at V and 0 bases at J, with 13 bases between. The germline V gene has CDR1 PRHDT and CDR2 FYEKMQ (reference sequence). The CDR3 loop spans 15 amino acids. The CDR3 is CASSLRDPANYGYTF. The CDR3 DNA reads TGTGCCAGCAGCCTCCGGGACCCTGCTAACTATGGCTACACCTTC.

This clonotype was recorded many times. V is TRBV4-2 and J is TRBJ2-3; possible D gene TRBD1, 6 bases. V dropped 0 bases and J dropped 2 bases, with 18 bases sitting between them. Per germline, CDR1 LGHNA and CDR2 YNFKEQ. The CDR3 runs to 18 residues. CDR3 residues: CASSQEAAGRGHTDTQYF. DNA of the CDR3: TGTGCCAGCAGCCAAGAAGCCGCAGGCAGGGGACACACAGATACGCAGTATTTT.

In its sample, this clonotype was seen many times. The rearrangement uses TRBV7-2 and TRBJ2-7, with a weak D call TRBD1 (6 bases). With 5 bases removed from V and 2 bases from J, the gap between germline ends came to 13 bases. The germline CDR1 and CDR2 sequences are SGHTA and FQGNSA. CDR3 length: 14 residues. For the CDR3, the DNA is TGTGCCAGCAGCACCCTCACAGGGACCTACGAGCAGTACTTC. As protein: CASSTLTGTYEQYF. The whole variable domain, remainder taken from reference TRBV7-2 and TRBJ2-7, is GAGVSQSPSNKVTEKGKDVELRCDPISGHTALYWYRQSLGQGLEFLIYFQGNSAPDKSGLPSDRFSAERTGGSVSTLTIQRTQQEDSAVYLCASSTLTGTYEQYFGPGTRLTVT.